This T cell receptor (beta chain) comes out of a study of early T cells in non-severe SARS-CoV-2 infection. The overall study: Sequenced bulk RNA came from whole blood that was unsorted, and chains were unpaired.

This clonotype was seen many times. Individual cDNA molecules each received unique molecular identifiers attached to them. TCRdb processed the 5' RACE reads anew with MiXCR; each CDR3 protein has one entry. The table lists more than 60,000 distinct CDR3 sequences, about 12% of them singletons. V lost 4 bases and J lost 1, with 16 bases in between. CDR3 length equals 16 residues. Germline CDR1 and CDR2: LNHDA and SQIVND (reference sequence). The TCR originated in an adult who was a healthcare worker with PCR-confirmed SARS-CoV-2 infection or an uninfected control (not recorded which). The donor label of this sample is uncertain. The sample was whole blood, taken at baseline. The gene calls are TRBV19 and TRBJ2-5; the D gene is possibly TRBD1 (6 bases). The CDR3 DNA reads as TGTGCCAGTAGTAAATCCGGGACAACAACCCAAGAGACCCAGTACTTC. Protein: CASSKSGTTTQETQYF.